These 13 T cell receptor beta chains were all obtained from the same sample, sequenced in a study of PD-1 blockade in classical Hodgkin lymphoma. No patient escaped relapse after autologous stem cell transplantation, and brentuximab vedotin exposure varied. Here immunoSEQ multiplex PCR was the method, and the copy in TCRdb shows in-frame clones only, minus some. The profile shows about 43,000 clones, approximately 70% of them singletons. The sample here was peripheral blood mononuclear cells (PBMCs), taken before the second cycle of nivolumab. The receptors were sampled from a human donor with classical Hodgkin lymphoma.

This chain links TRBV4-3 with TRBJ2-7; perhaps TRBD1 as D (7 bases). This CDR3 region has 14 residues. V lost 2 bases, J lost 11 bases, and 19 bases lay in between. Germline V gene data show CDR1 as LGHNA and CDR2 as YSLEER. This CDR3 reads CASSQTEGAYQKYF. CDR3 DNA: TGCGCCAGCAGCCAAACGGAGGGGGCCTACCAAAAGTACTTC.

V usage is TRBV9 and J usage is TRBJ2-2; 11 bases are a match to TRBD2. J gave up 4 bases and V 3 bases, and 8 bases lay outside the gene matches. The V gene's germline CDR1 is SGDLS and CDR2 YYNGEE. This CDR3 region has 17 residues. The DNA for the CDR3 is TGTGCCAGCAGCGCCGGGACTAGCGGAGGGGGCACCGGGGAGCTGTTTTTT. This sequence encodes CASSAGTSGGGTGELFF.

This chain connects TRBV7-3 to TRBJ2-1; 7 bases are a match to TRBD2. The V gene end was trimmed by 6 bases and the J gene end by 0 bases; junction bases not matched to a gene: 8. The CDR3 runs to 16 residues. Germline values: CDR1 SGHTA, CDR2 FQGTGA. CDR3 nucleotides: TGTGCCAGCAGGGATTCTAGCGGAGGCTCCTACAATGAGCAGTTCTTC. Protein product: CASRDSSGGSYNEQFF.

The CDR3 is CASSLAGPLDNEQFF. DNA of the CDR3: TGTGCCAGCAGCTTAGCAGGGCCCTTGGACAATGAGCAGTTCTTC. The genes are TRBV11-2 and TRBJ2-1; D is possibly TRBD1 (5 bases). The CDR3 covers 15 residues. V lost 1 base and J lost 5, with 12 bases in between. The germline V gene has CDR1 SGHAT and CDR2 FQNNGV.

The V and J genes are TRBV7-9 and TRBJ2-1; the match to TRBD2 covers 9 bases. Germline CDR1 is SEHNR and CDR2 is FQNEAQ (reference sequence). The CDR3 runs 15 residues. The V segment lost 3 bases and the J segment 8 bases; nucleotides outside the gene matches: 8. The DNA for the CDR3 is TGTGCCAGCAGCTTTGGGACTAGCAATGCAGATGAGCAGTTCTTC. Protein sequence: CASSFGTSNADEQFF.

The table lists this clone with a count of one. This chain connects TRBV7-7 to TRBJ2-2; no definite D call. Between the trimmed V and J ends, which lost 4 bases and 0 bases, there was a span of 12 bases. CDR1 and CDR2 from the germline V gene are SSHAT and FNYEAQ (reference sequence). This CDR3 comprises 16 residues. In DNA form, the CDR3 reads TGTGCCAGCAGCTCGTACGGGCAGACGAACACCGGGGAGCTGTTTTTT. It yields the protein CASSSYGQTNTGELFF.

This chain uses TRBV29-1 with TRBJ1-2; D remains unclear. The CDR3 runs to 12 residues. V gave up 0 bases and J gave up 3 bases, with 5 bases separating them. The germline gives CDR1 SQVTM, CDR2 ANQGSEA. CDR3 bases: TGCAGCGTTGAAGACGGGTACTATGGCTACACCTTC. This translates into CSVEDGYYGYTF. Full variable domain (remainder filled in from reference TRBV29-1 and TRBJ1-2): SAVISQKPSRDICQRGTSLTIQCQVDSQVTMMFWYRQQPGQSLTLIATANQGSEATYESGFVIDKFPISRPNLTFSTLTVSNMSPEDSSIYLCSVEDGYYGYTFGSGTRLTVV.

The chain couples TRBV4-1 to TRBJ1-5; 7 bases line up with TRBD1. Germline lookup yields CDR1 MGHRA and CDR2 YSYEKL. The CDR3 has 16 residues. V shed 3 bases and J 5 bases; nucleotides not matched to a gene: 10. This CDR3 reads CASSHYADRVDQPQHF. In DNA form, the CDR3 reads TGCGCCAGCAGCCACTACGCTGACAGGGTGGATCAGCCCCAGCATTTT.

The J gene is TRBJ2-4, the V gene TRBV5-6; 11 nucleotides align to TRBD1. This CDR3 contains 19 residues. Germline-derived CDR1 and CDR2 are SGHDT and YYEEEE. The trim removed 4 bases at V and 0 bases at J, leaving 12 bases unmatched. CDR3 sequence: CASSGRDRGYVLAKNIQYF. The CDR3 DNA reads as TGTGCCAGCAGCGGCCGGGACAGGGGGTATGTACTAGCCAAAAACATTCAGTACTTC.

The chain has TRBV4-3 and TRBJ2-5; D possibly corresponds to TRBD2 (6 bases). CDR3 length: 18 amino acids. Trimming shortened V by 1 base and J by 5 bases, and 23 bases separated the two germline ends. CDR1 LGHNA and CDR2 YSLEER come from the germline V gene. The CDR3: CASSQGLLTGVGWETQYF. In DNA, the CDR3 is TGCGCCAGCAGCCAAGGATTGTTGACGGGGGTAGGGTGGGAGACCCAGTACTTC.

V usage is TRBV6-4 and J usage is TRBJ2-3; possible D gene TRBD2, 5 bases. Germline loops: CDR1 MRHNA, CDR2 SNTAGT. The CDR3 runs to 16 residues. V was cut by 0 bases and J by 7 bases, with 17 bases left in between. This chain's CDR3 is CASSDSAFEGYHTQYF. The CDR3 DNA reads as TGTGCCAGCAGTGACTCGGCCTTTGAGGGATATCATACGCAGTATTTT.

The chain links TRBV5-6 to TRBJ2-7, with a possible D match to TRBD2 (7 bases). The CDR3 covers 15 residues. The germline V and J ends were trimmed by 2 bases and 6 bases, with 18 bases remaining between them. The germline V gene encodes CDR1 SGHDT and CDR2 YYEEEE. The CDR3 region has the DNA TGTGCCAGCAGCTTTCGGGGGGCGCAAATCGGCGAGCAGTACTTC. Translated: CASSFRGAQIGEQYF.

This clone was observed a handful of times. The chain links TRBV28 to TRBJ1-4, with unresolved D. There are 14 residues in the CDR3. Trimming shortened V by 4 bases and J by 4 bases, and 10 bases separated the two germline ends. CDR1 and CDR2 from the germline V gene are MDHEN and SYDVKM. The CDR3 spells CASSWILDNEKLFF. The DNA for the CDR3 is TGTGCCAGCAGTTGGATCCTTGATAATGAAAAACTGTTTTTT.